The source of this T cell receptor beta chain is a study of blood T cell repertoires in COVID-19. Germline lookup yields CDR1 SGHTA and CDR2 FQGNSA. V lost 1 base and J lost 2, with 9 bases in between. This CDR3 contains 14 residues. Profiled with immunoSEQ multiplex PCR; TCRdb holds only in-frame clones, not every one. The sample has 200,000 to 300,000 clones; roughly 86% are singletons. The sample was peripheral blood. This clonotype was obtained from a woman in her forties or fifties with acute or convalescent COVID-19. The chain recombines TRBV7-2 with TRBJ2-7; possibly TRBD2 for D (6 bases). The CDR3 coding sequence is TGTGCCAGCAGCTTAGGCGGCGGGACCTACGAGCAGTACTTC. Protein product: CASSLGGGTYEQYF.